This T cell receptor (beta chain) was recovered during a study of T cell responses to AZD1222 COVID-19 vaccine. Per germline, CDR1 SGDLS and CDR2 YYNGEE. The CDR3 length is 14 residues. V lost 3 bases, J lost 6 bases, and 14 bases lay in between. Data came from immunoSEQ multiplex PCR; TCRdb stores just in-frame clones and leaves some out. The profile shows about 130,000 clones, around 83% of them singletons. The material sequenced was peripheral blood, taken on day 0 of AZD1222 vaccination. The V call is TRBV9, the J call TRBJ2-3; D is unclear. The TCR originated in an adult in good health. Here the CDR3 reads CASSALGEADTQYF. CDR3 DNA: TGTGCCAGCAGCGCACTGGGTGAGGCGGATACGCAGTATTTT.